This T cell receptor (beta chain) was retrieved from a study of blood T cells in healthy people across ages. Remarks on this clonotype: Its antigen is not identified.

Looked up from germline, CDR1 is SQVTM and CDR2 is ANQGSEA. The V end was cut by 7 bases, the J end by 2 bases, with 15 bases between. This CDR3 contains 15 residues. The study, taken as a whole, reports: With unsorted PBMCs, a conclusive comparison of naive versus antigen-experienced cells was not possible.

It was with a sample-barcoded 5' primer and a J-beta primer mix that a second PCR of about 6 to 12 cycles was run. TCRdb passed the 5' RACE reads through MiXCR, listing each CDR3 protein once. The sample carries some 800,000 distinct CDR3 sequences, just under 25% recorded once. Separately, the same data were catalogued under a study of T cells of mothers and their children.

The chain couples TRBV29-1 to TRBJ2-6, with D perhaps matching TRBD2 (6 bases). The receptor was derived from a boy under 18 in good health. The sample comprised blood. The CDR3 loop is CSASGEATGANVLTF. DNA for the CDR3: TGCAGCGCATCGGGGGAGGCAACTGGGGCCAACGTCCTGACTTTC.